Listed here is a single T cell receptor (beta chain). These data come from a study of T cell changes during pregnancy in multiple sclerosis. Between the trimmed V and J ends, which lost 5 bases and 1 base, there was a span of 3 bases. The CDR3 spans 12 residues. In germline, CDR1 is SGHTA, CDR2 FQGNSA. The protocol was immunoSEQ multiplex PCR, while the TCRdb copy is restricted to in-frame clones and leaves out a portion. This table holds about 100,000 clones, over 85% found once. V and J are TRBV7-2 and TRBJ1-5; D remains ambiguous. The TCR sequence derives from a female donor with multiple sclerosis, enrolled in a pregnancy study. The sample was peripheral blood, taken in the second trimester of pregnancy. The CDR3 region is CASSQSNQPQHF. In DNA, the CDR3 is TGTGCCAGCAGCCAAAGCAATCAGCCCCAGCATTTT.